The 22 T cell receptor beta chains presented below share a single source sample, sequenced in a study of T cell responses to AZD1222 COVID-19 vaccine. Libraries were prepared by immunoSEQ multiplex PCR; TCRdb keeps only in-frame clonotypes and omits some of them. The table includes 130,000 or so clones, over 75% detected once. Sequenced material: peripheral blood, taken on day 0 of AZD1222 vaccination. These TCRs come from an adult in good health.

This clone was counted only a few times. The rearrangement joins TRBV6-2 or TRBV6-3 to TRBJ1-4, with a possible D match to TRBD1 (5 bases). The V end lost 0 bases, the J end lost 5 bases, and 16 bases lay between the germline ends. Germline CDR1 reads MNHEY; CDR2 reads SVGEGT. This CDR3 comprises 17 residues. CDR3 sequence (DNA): TGTGCCAGCAGTTACTCGTCGGGACTGCCCGAGAATGAAAAACTGTTTTTT. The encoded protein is CASSYSSGLPENEKLFF.

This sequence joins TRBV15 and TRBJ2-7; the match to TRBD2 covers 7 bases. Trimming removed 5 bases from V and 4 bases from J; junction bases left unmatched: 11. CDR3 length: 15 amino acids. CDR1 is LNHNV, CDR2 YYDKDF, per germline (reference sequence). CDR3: CATSVFWGGSYEQYF. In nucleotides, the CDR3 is TGTGCCACCAGCGTTTTTTGGGGGGGATCTTACGAGCAGTACTTC.

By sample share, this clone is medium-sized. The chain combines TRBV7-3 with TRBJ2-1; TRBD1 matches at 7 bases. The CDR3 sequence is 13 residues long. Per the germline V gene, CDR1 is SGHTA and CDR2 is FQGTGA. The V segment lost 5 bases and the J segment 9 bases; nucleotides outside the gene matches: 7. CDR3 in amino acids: CASSLGTVAEQFF. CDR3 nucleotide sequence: TGTGCCAGCAGCCTGGGGACAGTGGCTGAGCAGTTCTTC.

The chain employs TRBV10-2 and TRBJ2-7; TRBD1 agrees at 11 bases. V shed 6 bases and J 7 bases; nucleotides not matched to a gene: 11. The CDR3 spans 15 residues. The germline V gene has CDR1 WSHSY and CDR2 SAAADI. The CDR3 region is CASRSTGQGEGEQYF. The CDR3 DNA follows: TGCGCCAGCAGATCCACGGGACAGGGGGAGGGAGAGCAGTACTTC.

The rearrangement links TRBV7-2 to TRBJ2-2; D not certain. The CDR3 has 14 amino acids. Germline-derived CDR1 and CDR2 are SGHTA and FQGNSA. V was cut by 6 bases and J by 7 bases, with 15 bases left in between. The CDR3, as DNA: TGTGCCAGCAGGGAGTCCTGGTGGGACGGGGAGCTGTTTTTT. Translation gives CASRESWWDGELFF.

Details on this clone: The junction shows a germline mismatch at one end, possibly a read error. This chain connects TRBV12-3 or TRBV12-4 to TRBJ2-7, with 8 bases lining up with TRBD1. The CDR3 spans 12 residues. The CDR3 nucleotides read TGCGCTTCAGGGGGCGCTACCTACGAGCAGTACTTC. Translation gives CASGGATYEQYF.

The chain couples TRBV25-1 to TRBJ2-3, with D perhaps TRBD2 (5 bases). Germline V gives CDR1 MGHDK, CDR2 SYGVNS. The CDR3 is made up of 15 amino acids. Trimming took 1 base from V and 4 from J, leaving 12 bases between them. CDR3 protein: CASSESLAGADTQYF. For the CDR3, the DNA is TGTGCCAGCAGTGAATCCCTAGCCGGGGCAGATACGCAGTATTTT. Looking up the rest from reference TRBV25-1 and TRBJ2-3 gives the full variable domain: EADIYQTPRYLVIGTGKKITLECSQTMGHDKMYWYQQDPGMELHLIHYSYGVNSTEKGDLSSESTVSRIRTEHFPLTLESARPSHTSQYLCASSESLAGADTQYFGPGTRLTVL.

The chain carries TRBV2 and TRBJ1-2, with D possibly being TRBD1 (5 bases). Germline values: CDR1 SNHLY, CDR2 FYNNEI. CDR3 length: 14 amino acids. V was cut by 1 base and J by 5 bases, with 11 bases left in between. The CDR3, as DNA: TGTGCCAGCAGTGAAGACGGGACGGCATATGGCTACACCTTC. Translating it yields CASSEDGTAYGYTF.

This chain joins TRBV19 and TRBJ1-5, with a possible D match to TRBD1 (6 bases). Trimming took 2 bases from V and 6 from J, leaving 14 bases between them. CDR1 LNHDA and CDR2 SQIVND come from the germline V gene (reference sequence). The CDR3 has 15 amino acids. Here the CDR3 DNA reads TGTGCCAGTAGTATACTTCACCAGGGGTTTCAGCCCCAGCATTTT. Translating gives CASSILHQGFQPQHF.

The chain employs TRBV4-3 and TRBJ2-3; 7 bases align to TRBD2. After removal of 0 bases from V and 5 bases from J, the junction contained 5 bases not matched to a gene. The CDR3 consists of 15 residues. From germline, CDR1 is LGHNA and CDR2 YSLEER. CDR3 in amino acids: CASSQDTGGGDTQYF. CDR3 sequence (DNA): TGCGCCAGCAGCCAAGATACGGGGGGTGGAGATACGCAGTATTTT.

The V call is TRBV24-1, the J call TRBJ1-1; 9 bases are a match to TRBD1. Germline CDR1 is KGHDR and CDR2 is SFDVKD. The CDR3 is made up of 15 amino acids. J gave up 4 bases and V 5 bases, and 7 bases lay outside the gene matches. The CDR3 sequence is CATSAPGQGVTEAFF. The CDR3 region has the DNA TGTGCCACCAGTGCCCCGGGACAGGGTGTCACTGAAGCTTTCTTT.

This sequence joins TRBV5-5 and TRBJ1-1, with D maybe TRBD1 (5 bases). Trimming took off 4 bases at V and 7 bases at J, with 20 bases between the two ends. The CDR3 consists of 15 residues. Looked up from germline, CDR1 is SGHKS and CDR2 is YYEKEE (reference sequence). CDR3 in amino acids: CASSHSPGPNLEAFF. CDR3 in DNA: TGTGCCAGCAGCCATTCACCGGGACCGAATCTTGAAGCTTTCTTT.

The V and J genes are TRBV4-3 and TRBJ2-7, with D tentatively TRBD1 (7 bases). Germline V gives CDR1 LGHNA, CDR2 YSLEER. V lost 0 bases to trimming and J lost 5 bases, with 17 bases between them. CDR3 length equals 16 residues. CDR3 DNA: TGCGCCAGCAGCCAAGATTTTACAGGGGAGGTGGACGAGCAGTACTTC. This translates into CASSQDFTGEVDEQYF.

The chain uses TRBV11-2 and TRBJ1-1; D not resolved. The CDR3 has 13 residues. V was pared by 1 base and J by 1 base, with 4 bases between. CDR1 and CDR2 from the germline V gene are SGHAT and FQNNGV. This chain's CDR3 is CASSLGRNTEAFF. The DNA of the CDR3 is TGTGCCAGCAGCTTAGGCAGGAACACTGAAGCTTTCTTT.

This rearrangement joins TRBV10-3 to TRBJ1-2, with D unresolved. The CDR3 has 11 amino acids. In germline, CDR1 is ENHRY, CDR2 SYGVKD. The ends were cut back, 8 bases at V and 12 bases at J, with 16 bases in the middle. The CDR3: CAIGPSVGHTF. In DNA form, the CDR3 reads TGTGCCATCGGGCCTTCAGTCGGCCACACCTTC.

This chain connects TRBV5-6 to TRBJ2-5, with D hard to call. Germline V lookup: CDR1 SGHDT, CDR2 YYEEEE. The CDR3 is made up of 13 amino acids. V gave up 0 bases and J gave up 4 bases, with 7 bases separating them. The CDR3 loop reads CASSLVRRETQYF. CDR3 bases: TGTGCCAGCAGCTTGGTGAGGAGAGAGACCCAGTACTTC.

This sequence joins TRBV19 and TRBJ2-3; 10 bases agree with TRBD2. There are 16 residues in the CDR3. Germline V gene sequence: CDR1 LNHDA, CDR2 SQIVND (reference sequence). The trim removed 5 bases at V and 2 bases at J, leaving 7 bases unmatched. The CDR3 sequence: CASSLLAGAATDTQYF. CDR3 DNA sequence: TGTGCCAGTAGTTTGCTAGCGGGGGCCGCCACAGATACGCAGTATTTT.

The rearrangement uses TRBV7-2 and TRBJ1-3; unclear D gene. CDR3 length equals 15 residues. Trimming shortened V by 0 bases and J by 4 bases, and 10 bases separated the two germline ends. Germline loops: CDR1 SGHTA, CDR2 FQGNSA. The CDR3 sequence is CASSLANPGGNTIYF. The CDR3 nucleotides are TGTGCCAGCAGCTTAGCGAACCCAGGAGGAAACACCATATATTTT.

CDR3 sequence reads: CASSLDWTGGNTIYF. The CDR3 DNA follows: TGCGCCAGCAGCTTGGACTGGACAGGGGGAAACACCATATATTTT. The chain uses TRBV5-1 and TRBJ1-3, with 8 bases matching TRBD1. The V segment lost 0 bases and the J segment 4 bases; nucleotides outside the gene matches: 3. The CDR3 is 15 amino acids. Germline loops: CDR1 SGHRS, CDR2 YFSETQ.

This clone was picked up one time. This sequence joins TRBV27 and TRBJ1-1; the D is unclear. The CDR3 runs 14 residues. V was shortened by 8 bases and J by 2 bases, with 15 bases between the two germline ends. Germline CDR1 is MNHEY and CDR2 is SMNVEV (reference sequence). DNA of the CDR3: TGTGCCAGCCGAACTAGCGGGGTCAACACTGAAGCTTTCTTT. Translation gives CASRTSGVNTEAFF.

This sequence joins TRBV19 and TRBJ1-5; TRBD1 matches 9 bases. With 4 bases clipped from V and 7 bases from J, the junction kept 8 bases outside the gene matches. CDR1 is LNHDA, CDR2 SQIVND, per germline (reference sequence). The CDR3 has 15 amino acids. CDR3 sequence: CASSRIQGARQPQHF. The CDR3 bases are TGTGCCAGTAGTAGAATACAGGGGGCAAGGCAGCCCCAGCATTTT.

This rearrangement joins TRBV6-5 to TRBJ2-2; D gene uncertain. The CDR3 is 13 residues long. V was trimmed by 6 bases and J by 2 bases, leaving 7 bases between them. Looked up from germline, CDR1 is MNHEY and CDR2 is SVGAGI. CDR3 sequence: CASRVSNTGELFF. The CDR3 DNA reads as TGTGCCAGCAGGGTTAGTAACACCGGGGAGCTGTTTTTT.